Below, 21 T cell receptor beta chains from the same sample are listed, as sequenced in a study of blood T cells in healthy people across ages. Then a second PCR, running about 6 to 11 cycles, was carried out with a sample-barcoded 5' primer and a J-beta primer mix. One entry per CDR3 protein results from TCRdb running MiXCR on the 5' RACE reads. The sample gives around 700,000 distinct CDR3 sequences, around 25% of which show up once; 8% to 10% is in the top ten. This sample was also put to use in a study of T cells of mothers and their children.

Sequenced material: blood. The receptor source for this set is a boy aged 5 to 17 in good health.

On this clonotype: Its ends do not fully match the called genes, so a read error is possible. The chain's CDR3 is CASSHSHPGTTYSSNEQFF. The CDR3 DNA is TGTGCCAGCAGCCACAGCCACCCTGGGACCACCTACTCCTCCAATGAGCAGTTCTTC. This chain links TRBV6-1 with TRBJ2-1; D possibly uses TRBD1 or TRBD2 (5 bases each). CDR3 length: 19 amino acids. The germline V gene has CDR1 MNHNS and CDR2 SASEGT.

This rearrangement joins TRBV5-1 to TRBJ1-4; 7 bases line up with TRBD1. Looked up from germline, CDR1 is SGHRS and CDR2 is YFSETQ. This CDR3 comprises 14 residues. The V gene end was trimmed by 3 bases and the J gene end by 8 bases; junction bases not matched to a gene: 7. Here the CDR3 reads CASSSGQVVEKLFF. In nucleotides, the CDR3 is TGCGCCAGCAGCTCTGGACAGGTGGTCGAAAAACTGTTTTTT.

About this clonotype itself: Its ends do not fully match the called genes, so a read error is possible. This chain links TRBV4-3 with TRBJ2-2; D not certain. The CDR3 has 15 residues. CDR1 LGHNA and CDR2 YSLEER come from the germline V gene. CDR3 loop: CASSQGPSNTGELFF. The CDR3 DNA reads TGCGCCAGCAGTCAAGGGCCCTCCAACACCGGGGAGCTGTTTTTT.

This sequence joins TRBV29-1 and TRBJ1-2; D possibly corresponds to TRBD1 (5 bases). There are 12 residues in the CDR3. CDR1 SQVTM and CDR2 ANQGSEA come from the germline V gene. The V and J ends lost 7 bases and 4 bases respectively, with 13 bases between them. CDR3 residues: CSAQGLPYGYTF. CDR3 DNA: TGCAGCGCTCAGGGATTGCCCTATGGCTACACCTTC.

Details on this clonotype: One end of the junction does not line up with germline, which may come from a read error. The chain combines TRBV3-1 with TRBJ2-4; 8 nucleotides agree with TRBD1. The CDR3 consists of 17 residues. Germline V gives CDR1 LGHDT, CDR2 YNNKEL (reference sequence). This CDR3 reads CASSQPVTGDVKNIQCF. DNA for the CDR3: TGTGCCAGCAGCCAACCTGTGACAGGGGATGTCAAAAACATTCAGTGCTTC. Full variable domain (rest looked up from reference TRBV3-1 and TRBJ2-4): DTAVSQTPKYLVTQMGNDKSIKCEQNLGHDTMYWYKQDSKKFLKIMFSYNNKELIINETVPNRFSPKSPDKAHLNLHINSLELGDSAVYFCASSQPVTGDVKNIQCFGAGTRLSVL.

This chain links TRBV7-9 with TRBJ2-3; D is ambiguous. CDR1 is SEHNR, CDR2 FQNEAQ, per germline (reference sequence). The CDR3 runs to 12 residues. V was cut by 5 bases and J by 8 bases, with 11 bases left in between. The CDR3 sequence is CASSVGTPTQYF. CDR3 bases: TGTGCCAGCAGCGTCGGTACGCCTACGCAGTATTTT.

As DNA, the CDR3 is TGTGCCAGCAGCTTACAAGTTATGAACACTGAAGCTTTCTTT. It codes for CASSLQVMNTEAFF. This chain uses TRBV7-2 with TRBJ1-1; D unclear. The CDR3 is 14 amino acids. Germline CDR1 SGHTA, CDR2 FQGNSA. Deletions cut 2 bases from V and 0 bases from J, with 7 bases between.

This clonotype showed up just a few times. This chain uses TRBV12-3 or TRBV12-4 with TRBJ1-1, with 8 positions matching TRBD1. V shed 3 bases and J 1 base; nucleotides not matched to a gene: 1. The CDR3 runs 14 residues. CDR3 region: CASSFDRGNTEAFF. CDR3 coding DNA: TGTGCCAGCAGTTTCGACAGGGGGAACACTGAAGCTTTCTTT.

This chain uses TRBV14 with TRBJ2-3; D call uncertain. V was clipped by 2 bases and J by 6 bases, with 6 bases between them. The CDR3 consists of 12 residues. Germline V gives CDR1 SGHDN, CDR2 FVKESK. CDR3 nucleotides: TGTGCCAGCAGCCAAACCAAGGATACGCAGTATTTT. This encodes CASSQTKDTQYF.

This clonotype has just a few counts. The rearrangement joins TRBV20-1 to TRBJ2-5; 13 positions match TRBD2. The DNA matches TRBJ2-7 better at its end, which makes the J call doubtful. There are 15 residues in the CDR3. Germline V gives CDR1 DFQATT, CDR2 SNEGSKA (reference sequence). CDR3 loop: CSARDGTSGIYEQYF. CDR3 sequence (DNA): TGCAGTGCTAGAGATGGGACTAGCGGGATATACGAGCAGTACTTC.

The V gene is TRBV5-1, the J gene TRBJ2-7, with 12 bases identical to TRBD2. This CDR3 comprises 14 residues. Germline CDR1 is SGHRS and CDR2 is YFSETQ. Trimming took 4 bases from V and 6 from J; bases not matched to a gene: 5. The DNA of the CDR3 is TGCGCCAGCAGCCGGACTAGCGGGATCTCCGAGCAGTACTTC. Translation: CASSRTSGISEQYF.

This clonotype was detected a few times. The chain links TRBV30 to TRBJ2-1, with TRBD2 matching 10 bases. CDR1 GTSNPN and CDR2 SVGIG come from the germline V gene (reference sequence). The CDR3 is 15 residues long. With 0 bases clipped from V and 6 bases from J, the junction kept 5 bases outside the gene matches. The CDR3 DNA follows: TGTGCCTGGAGTGTTATAGCGGGGGGAGCCAATGAGCAGTTCTTC. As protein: CAWSVIAGGANEQFF.

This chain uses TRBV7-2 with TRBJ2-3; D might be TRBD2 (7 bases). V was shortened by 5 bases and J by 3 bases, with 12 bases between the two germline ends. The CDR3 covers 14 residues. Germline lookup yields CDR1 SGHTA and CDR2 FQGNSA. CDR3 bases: TGTGCCAGCAGCCAAGGGGGAGGGACAGATACGCAGTATTTT. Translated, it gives CASSQGGGTDTQYF. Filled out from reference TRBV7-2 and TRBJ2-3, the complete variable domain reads GAGVSQSPSNKVTEKGKDVELRCDPISGHTALYWYRQSLGQGLEFLIYFQGNSAPDKSGLPSDRFSAERTGGSVSTLTIQRTQQEDSAVYLCASSQGGGTDTQYFGPGTRLTVL.

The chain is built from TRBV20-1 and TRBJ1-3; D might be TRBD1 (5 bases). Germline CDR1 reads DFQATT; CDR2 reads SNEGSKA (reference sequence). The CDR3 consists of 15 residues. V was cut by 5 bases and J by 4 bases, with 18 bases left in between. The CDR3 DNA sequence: TGCAGTGCTGACTGGGGATTTTCAGGGGGAAACACCATATATTTT. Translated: CSADWGFSGGNTIYF.

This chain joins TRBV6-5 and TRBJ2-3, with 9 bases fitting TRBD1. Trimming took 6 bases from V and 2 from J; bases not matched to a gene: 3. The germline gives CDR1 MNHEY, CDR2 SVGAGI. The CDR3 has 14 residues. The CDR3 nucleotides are TGTGCCAGCAGCCGGACAGGGGACACAGATACGCAGTATTTT. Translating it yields CASSRTGDTDTQYF.

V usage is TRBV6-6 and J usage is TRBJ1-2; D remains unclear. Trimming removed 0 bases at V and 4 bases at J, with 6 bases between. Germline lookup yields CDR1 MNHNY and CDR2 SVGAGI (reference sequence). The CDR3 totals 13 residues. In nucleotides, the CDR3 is TGTGCCAGCAGTTACTCCCCGAGCTATGGCTACACCTTC. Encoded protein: CASSYSPSYGYTF.

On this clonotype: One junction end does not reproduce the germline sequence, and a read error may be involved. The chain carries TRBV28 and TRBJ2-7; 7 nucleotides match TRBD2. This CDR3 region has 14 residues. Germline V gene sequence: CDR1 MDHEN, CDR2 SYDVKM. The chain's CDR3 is CASRPAEGGRAMHF. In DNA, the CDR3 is TGTGCCAGCAGACCCGCCGAGGGCGGGAGAGCTATGCACTTC. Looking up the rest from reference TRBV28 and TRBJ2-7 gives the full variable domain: DVKVTQSSRYLVKRTGEKVFLECVQDMDHENMFWYRQDPGLGLRLIYFSYDVKMKEKGDIPEGYSVSREKKERFSLILESASTNQTSMYLCASRPAEGGRAMHFGPGTRLTVT.

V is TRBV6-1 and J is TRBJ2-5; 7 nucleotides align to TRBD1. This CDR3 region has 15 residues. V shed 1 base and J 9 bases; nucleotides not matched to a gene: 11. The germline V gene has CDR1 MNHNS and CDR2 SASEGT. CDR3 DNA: TGTGCCAGCAGTGAAGAGGGGGACAGTCGGAGGCCCCAGTACTTC. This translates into CASSEEGDSRRPQYF.

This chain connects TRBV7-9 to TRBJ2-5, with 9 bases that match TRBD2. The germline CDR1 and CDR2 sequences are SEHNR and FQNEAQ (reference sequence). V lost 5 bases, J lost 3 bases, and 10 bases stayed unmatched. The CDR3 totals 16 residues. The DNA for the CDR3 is TGTGCCAGCAGCCCCCCCCGGCTAGCGGGAAAAGAGACCCAGTACTTC. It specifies CASSPPRLAGKETQYF.

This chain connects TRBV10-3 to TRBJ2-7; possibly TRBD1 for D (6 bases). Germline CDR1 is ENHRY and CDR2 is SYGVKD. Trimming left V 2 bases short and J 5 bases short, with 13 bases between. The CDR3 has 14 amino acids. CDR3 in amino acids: CAISEGQGTHEQYF. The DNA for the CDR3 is TGTGCCATCAGTGAGGGGCAGGGGACCCACGAGCAGTACTTC.

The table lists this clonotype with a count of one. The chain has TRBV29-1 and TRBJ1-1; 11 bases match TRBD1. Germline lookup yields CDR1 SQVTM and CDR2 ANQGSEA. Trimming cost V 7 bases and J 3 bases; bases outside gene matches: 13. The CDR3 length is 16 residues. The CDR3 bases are TGCAGCGCCGGAGGGAGGACAGGGGGCGCGGACACTGAAGCTTTCTTT. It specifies CSAGGRTGGADTEAFF.